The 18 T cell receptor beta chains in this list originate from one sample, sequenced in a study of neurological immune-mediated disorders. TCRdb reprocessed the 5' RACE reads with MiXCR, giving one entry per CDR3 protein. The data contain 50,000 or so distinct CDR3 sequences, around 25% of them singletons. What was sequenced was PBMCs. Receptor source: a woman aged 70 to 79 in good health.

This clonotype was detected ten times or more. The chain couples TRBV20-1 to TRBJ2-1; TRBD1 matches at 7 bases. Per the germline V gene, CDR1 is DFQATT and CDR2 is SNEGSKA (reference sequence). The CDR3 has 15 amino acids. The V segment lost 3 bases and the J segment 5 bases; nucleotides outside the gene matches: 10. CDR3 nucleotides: TGCAGTGCTAGTGTCCCGGGACAGTCACACAATGAGCAGTTCTTC. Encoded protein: CSASVPGQSHNEQFF.

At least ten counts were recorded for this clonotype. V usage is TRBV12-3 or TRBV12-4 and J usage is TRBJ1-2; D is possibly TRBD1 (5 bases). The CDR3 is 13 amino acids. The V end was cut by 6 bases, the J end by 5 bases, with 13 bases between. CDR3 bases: TGTGCCAGCAGCCCACAGGTCGCGTATGGCTACACCTTC. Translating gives CASSPQVAYGYTF.

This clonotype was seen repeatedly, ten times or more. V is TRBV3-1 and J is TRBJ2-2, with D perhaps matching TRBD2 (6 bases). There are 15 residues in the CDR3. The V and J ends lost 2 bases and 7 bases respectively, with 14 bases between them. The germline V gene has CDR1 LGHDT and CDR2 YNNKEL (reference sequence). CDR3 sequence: CASSQFFGEVGELFF. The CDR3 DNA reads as TGTGCCAGCAGCCAATTCTTCGGGGAGGTCGGGGAGCTGTTTTTT.

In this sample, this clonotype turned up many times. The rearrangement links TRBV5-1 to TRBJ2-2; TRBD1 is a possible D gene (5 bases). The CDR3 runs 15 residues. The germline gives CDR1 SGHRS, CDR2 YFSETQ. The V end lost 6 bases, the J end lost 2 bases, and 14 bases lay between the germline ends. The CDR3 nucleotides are TGCGCCAGCACCCAATCGACAGTTAACACCGGGGAGCTGTTTTTT. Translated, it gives CASTQSTVNTGELFF.

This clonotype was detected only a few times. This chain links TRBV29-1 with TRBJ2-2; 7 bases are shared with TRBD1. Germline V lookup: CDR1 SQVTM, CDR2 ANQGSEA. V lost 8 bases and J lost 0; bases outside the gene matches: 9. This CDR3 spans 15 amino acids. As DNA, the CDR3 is TGCAGCCCCAGGTGGACAGGTTCGAACACCGGGGAGCTGTTTTTT. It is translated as CSPRWTGSNTGELFF.

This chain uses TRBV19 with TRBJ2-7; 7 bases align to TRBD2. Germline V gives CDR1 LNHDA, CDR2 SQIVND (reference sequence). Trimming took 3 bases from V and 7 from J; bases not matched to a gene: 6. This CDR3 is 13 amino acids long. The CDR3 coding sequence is TGTGCCAGTAGTATCCCCCAGGGAGGGGAGCAGTACTTC. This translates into CASSIPQGGEQYF.

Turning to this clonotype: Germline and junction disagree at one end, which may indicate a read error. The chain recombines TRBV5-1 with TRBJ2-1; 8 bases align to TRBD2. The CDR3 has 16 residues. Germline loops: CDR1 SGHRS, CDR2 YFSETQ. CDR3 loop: CASILPTSGGYNEQFF. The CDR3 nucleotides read TGTGCCAGCATCCTTCCAACCAGCGGGGGTTACAATGAGCAGTTCTTC.

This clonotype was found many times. The CDR3 sequence is CASSPWGGDYEQYF. CDR3 DNA: TGCGCCAGCAGCCCGTGGGGGGGAGACTACGAGCAGTACTTC. V and J are TRBV5-1 and TRBJ2-7; TRBD2 matches 7 bases. V was pared by 4 bases and J by 3 bases, with 7 bases of the junction left unmatched. CDR3 length equals 14 residues. The germline V gene has CDR1 SGHRS and CDR2 YFSETQ.

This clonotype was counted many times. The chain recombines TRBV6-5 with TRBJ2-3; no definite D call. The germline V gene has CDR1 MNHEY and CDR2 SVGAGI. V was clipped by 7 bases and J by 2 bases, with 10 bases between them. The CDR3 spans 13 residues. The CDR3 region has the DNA TGTGCCAGCACCCCCCCGGCCACAGATACGCAGTATTTT. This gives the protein CASTPPATDTQYF.

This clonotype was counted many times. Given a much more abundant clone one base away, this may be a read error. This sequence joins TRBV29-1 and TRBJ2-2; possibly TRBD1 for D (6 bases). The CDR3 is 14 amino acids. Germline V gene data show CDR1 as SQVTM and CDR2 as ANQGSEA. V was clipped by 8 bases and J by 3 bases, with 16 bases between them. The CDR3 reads CSTLGTTHTGELFF. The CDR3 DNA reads TGCAGCACACTCGGGACAACACACACCGGGGAGCTGTTTTTT.

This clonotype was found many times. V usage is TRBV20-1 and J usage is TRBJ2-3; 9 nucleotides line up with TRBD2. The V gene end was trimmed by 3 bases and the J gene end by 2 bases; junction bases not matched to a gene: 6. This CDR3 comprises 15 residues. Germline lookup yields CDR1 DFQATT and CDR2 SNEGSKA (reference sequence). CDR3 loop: CSARPSGILTDTQYF. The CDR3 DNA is TGCAGTGCTAGGCCTAGCGGGATCCTCACAGATACGCAGTATTTT.

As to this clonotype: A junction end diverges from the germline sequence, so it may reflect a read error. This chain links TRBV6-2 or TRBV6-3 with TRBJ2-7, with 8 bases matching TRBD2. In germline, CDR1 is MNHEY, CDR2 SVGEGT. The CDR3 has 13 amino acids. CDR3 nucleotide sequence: TGTGCCAGCAGCGGGGGGGGCGCCTACGATCAGTACTTC. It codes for CASSGGGAYDQYF.

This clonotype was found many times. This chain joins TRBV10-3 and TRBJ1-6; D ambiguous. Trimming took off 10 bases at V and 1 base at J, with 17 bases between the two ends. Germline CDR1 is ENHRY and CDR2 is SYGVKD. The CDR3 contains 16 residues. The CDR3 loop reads CATRLYKGSYNSPLHF. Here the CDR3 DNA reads TGTGCCACCCGACTTTACAAAGGGTCCTATAATTCACCCCTCCACTTT.

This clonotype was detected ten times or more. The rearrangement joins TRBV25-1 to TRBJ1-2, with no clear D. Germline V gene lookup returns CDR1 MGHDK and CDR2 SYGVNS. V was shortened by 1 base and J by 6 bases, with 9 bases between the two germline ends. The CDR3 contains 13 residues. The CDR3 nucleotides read TGTGCCAGCAGTGAATTGGCGGGGAATGGCTACACCTTC. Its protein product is CASSELAGNGYTF.

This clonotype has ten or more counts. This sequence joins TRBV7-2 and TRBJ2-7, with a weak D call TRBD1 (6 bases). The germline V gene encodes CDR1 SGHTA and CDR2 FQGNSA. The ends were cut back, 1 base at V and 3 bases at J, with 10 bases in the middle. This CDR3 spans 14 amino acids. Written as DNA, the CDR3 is TGTGCCAGCAGCTTAGGGATGGGACACTACGAGCAGTACTTC. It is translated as CASSLGMGHYEQYF.

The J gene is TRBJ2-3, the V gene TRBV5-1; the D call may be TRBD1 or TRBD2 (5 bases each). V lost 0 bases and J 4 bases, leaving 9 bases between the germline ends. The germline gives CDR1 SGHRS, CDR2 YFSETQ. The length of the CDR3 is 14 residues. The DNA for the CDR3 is TGCGCCAGCAGCTTGGGAGGGGAATCAGATACGCAGTATTTT. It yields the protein CASSLGGESDTQYF.

The CDR3 DNA is TGTGCCAGCAGCTTAGTGGGGACAGGCTCTGGAAACACCATATATTTT. Translation gives CASSLVGTGSGNTIYF. This chain connects TRBV7-8 to TRBJ1-3, with TRBD1 matching 8 bases. Germline assignment: CDR1 SGHVS and CDR2 FQNEAQ. Germline trimming cut 1 base from V and 0 bases from J; bases unmatched to any gene: 2. The CDR3 runs 16 residues.

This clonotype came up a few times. The CDR3 reads CASSRPNTGELFF. DNA for the CDR3: TGTGCCAGTAGTCGACCGAACACCGGGGAGCTGTTTTTT. The rearrangement joins TRBV19 to TRBJ2-2; no clear D gene. There are 13 residues in the CDR3. V dropped 5 bases and J dropped 0 bases, with 4 bases sitting between them. From germline, CDR1 is LNHDA and CDR2 SQIVND (reference sequence).